The rows below give T cell receptor beta chains drawn from one sample of a study of blood T cell repertoires in COVID-19. Clones were read by immunoSEQ multiplex PCR, and TCRdb kept only the in-frame ones, dropping some. The table has over 75,000 clones, around four fifths seen once; the top ten hold under 20%. The sequencing sample was made of peripheral blood. Source of these receptors: a human donor in a cohort sampled during active COVID-19. The CDR3 runs from the conserved cysteine through the conserved F or W. Each record gives: J gene, clone size, D gene, V gene, CDR3 protein, CDR3 DNA. D genes are given only for firm matches. Clone size, where shown, is once, few, many, or a class for clones that have expanded.

j_gene: TRBJ2-7; abundance: .; d_gene: TRBD2; v_gene: TRBV28; CDR3aa: CASSLLSGRTSKQYF; CDR3nt: TGTGCCAGCAGTTTATTGAGCGGGAGGACCTCTAAGCAGTACTTC
j_gene: TRBJ2-7; abundance: .; d_gene: .; v_gene: TRBV27; CDR3aa: CASSRTGPYEQYF; CDR3nt: TGTGCCAGCTCCCGAACAGGGCCCTACGAGCAGTACTTC
j_gene: TRBJ2-7; abundance: few; d_gene: TRBD2; v_gene: TRBV2; CDR3aa: CASMGAGAVEQYF; CDR3nt: TGTGCCAGCATGGGAGCGGGAGCGGTCGAGCAGTACTTC
j_gene: TRBJ2-3; abundance: .; d_gene: TRBD2; v_gene: TRBV5-1; CDR3aa: CASSFNPRLAGVADTQYF; CDR3nt: TGCGCCAGCAGCTTCAATCCCAGACTAGCGGGAGTAGCAGATACGCAGTATTTT
j_gene: TRBJ2-7; abundance: once; d_gene: .; v_gene: TRBV28; CDR3aa: CASSLGSGAYEQYF; CDR3nt: TGTGCCAGCAGTTTAGGCTCAGGTGCCTACGAGCAGTACTTC
j_gene: TRBJ1-1; abundance: once; d_gene: .; v_gene: TRBV6-5; CDR3aa: CASSYAQGTEAFF; CDR3nt: TGTGCCAGCAGTTACGCCCAGGGCACTGAAGCTTTCTTT
j_gene: TRBJ1-2; abundance: .; d_gene: .; v_gene: TRBV5-4; CDR3aa: CASSPAGAANYGYTF; CDR3nt: TGTGCCAGCAGCCCCGCAGGGGCGGCCAACTATGGCTACACCTTC
j_gene: TRBJ2-7; abundance: .; d_gene: TRBD2; v_gene: TRBV6-5; CDR3aa: CASSRLAGTYEQYF; CDR3nt: TGTGCCAGCAGTAGACTAGCGGGGACCTACGAGCAGTACTTC
j_gene: TRBJ1-3; abundance: .; d_gene: .; v_gene: TRBV5-4; CDR3aa: CASSGPTTAGNTIYF; CDR3nt: TGTGCCAGCAGCGGTCCAACGACAGCGGGAAACACCATATATTTT
j_gene: TRBJ1-6; abundance: few; d_gene: .; v_gene: TRBV5-5; CDR3aa: CASSSTKSSVGSPLHF; CDR3nt: TGTGCCAGCAGCTCGACTAAGTCGAGCGTAGGTTCACCCCTCCACTTT
j_gene: TRBJ1-1; abundance: .; d_gene: .; v_gene: TRBV18; CDR3aa: CASSPGGSVTEAFF; CDR3nt: TGTGCCAGCTCACCGGGGGGGTCCGTCACTGAAGCTTTCTTT
j_gene: TRBJ2-3; abundance: .; d_gene: TRBD2; v_gene: TRBV7-2; CDR3aa: CASSILAGALSQDTQYF; CDR3nt: TGTGCCAGCAGTATCCTAGCGGGAGCCTTATCGCAAGATACGCAGTATTTT
j_gene: TRBJ1-1; abundance: .; d_gene: .; v_gene: TRBV7-2; CDR3aa: CASSGRLNTEAFF; CDR3nt: TGTGCCAGCAGCGGCAGGCTGAACACTGAAGCTTTCTTT
j_gene: TRBJ1-2; abundance: .; d_gene: .; v_gene: TRBV28; CDR3aa: CATYENYGYTF; CDR3nt: TGTGCCACATACGAGAACTATGGCTACACCTTC
j_gene: TRBJ2-5; abundance: many; d_gene: TRBD2; v_gene: TRBV20-1; CDR3aa: CSASFLAGLQETQYF; CDR3nt: TGCAGTGCTAGTTTCCTAGCGGGCCTCCAAGAGACCCAGTACTTC
j_gene: TRBJ2-7; abundance: .; d_gene: TRBD1; v_gene: TRBV27; CDR3aa: CASSSTDRGLNYEQYF; CDR3nt: TGTGCCAGCAGTTCCACGGACAGGGGGCTCAACTACGAGCAGTACTTC
j_gene: TRBJ1-2; abundance: few; d_gene: TRBD1; v_gene: TRBV28; CDR3aa: CASSTRQGRSYGYTF; CDR3nt: TGTGCCAGCAGTACAAGACAGGGCAGGAGCTATGGCTACACCTTC
j_gene: TRBJ2-3; abundance: .; d_gene: .; v_gene: TRBV11-2; CDR3aa: CATRGRTQGTQYF; CDR3nt: TGTGCCACCAGAGGGCGAACACAGGGTACGCAGTATTTT
j_gene: TRBJ2-7; abundance: .; d_gene: TRBD1; v_gene: TRBV19; CDR3aa: CASSSLGQGNDEQYF; CDR3nt: TGTGCCAGTAGTTCCTTGGGACAGGGAAACGACGAGCAGTACTTC
j_gene: TRBJ1-2; abundance: .; d_gene: .; v_gene: TRBV19; CDR3aa: CASRDTQAFTF; CDR3nt: TGTGCCAGCCGGGACACCCAGGCTTTCACCTTC
j_gene: TRBJ2-1; abundance: few; d_gene: TRBD2; v_gene: TRBV28; CDR3aa: CASSPAGVDNEQFF; CDR3nt: TGTGCCAGCAGTCCAGCGGGAGTCGACAATGAGCAGTTCTTC
j_gene: TRBJ2-1; abundance: .; d_gene: TRBD2; v_gene: TRBV7-9; CDR3aa: CASSPLLAPQNNEQFF; CDR3nt: TGTGCCAGCAGCCCGTTACTAGCGCCCCAAAACAATGAGCAGTTCTTC
j_gene: TRBJ2-7; abundance: .; d_gene: TRBD2; v_gene: TRBV6-5; CDR3aa: CASSSPGTSGYEQYF; CDR3nt: TGTGCCAGCAGTTCACCGGGGACTAGCGGGTACGAGCAGTACTTC
j_gene: TRBJ2-2; abundance: .; d_gene: .; v_gene: TRBV28; CDR3aa: CASRSSTTGELFF; CDR3nt: TGTGCCAGCAGGTCTTCCACAACCGGGGAGCTGTTTTTT
j_gene: TRBJ1-2; abundance: .; d_gene: .; v_gene: TRBV29-1; CDR3aa: CSVDGGAGGYTF; CDR3nt: TGCAGCGTTGATGGAGGGGCGGGAGGCTACACCTTC
j_gene: TRBJ1-4; abundance: .; d_gene: TRBD1; v_gene: TRBV5-6; CDR3aa: CASSPPGGGNEKLFF; CDR3nt: TGTGCCAGCAGCCCTCCAGGGGGCGGGAACGAAAAACTGTTTTTT
j_gene: TRBJ1-2; abundance: .; d_gene: TRBD1; v_gene: TRBV23-1; CDR3aa: CASTSPGGDYGYTF; CDR3nt: TGCGCCAGCACCTCCCCAGGGGGCGACTATGGCTACACCTTC
j_gene: TRBJ1-4; abundance: .; d_gene: .; v_gene: TRBV18; CDR3aa: CASSTVGGTNEKLFF; CDR3nt: TGTGCCAGCTCGACAGTGGGTGGAACTAATGAAAAACTGTTTTTT